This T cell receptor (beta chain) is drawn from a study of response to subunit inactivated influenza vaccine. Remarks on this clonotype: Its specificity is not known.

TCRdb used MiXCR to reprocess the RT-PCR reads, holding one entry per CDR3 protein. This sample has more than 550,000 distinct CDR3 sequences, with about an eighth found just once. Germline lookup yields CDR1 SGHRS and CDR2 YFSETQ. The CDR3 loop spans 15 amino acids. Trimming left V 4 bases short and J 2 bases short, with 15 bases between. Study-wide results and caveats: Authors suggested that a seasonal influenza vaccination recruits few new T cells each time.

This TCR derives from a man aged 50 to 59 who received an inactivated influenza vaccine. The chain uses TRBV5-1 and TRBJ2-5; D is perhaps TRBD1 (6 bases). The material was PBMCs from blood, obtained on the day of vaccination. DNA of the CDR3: TGCGCCAGCAGCCCCAGTGGACAGCCACAAGAGACCCAGTACTTC. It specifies CASSPSGQPQETQYF.